The entry that follows covers one T cell receptor (beta chain) sequence. This entry belongs to a study of blood T cell repertoires in COVID-19. The germline CDR1 and CDR2 sequences are SGHNT and YENEEA. CDR3 length equals 14 residues. V was pared by 3 bases and J by 6 bases, with 6 bases of the junction left unmatched. Using immunoSEQ multiplex PCR, the repertoire was profiled, and TCRdb retains in-frame clones only, with some absent. Of under 80,000 clones in the sample, 88% were seen once. Source material: peripheral blood. The source is a human donor in a cohort sampled during active COVID-19. The J gene is TRBJ2-3, the V gene TRBV11-3, with 7 bases that match TRBD1. CDR3 in DNA: TGTGCCAGCAGCTTCGGACAGGCGGCGGATACGCAGTATTTT. Translation gives CASSFGQAADTQYF.